What follows are 18 T cell receptor beta chains derived from one specimen sequenced in a study of shared clonotypes between healthy human individuals (TCRdb year 2020). CD8 naive samples consisted of CD45RO-negative cells that were positively selected for CCR7, yielding a CD45RA+CCR7+ population without TemRA cells. The library was built by means of the immunoSEQ multiplex PCR assay. The clones in this table, taken by TCRdb from immuneACCESS, are in-frame only. Not every clone is retained; where verified, under half of the shortfall comes from an unresolved V gene, and the cause of the rest is unknown. The sample contains fewer than 1 million clones, 96% of them found a single time. Together, the top ten hold less than 0.3% of the sample. Sequencing input: naive CD8+ T cells sorted from blood. The intended sense of this specimen's cell subset or site label: CD45RA+CCR7+. The receptors derive from a man aged 30-40 years in good health.

This chain's CDR3 is CASSQVGRGNEQFF. Written as DNA, the CDR3 is TGCGCCAGCAGCCAAGTCGGCAGGGGCAATGAGCAGTTCTTC. The chain links TRBV4-3 to TRBJ2-1, with D maybe TRBD1 (6 bases). With 1 base removed from V and 6 bases from J, the gap between germline ends came to 10 bases. The V gene's germline CDR1 is LGHNA and CDR2 YSLEER. The CDR3 extends over 14 amino acids.

The chain employs TRBV7-9 and TRBJ1-1; D gene ambiguous. Germline V gene lookup returns CDR1 SEHNR and CDR2 FQNEAQ (reference sequence). Trimming removed 5 bases from V and 1 base from J, with 11 bases in between. This CDR3 comprises 14 residues. The CDR3 DNA reads as TGTGCCAGCAGCCGAGACACCCCGAACACTGAAGCTTTCTTT. Protein product: CASSRDTPNTEAFF.

The V and J genes are TRBV6-1 and TRBJ2-7; unclear D gene. The germline V gene has CDR1 MNHNS and CDR2 SASEGT. This CDR3 comprises 14 residues. V was cut by 2 bases and J by 4 bases, with 12 bases left in between. The CDR3 is CASSELGLGYEQYF. The CDR3 region has the DNA TGTGCCAGCAGTGAACTTGGGTTAGGGTACGAGCAGTACTTC.

The chain combines TRBV7-9 with TRBJ1-5, with D unclear. The CDR3 loop spans 14 amino acids. The germline gives CDR1 SEHNR, CDR2 FQNEAQ (reference sequence). The V and J ends lost 2 bases and 3 bases respectively, with 8 bases between them. Here the CDR3 reads CASSLTQANQPQHF. The CDR3 DNA follows: TGTGCCAGCAGCTTAACCCAGGCCAATCAGCCCCAGCATTTT.

The table lists this clone with a few counts. The CDR3 DNA is TGTGCCAGCGCAAGGGCCCTATCCTTGAACACTGAAGCTTTCTTT. Its protein product is CASARALSLNTEAFF. V and J are TRBV2 and TRBJ1-1; no definite D call. The CDR3 covers 15 residues. Germline V CDR1 and CDR2: SNHLY, FYNNEI. V lost 8 bases, J lost 0 bases, and 16 bases lay in between.

This chain connects TRBV7-9 to TRBJ2-7, with no clear D. Trimming took 3 bases from V and 2 from J, leaving 11 bases between them. Germline CDR1 and CDR2: SEHNR and FQNEAQ (reference sequence). The CDR3 sequence is 14 residues long. CDR3 loop: CASSLGMVPYEQYF. In DNA, the CDR3 is TGTGCCAGCAGCTTGGGGATGGTTCCCTACGAGCAGTACTTC.

The chain couples TRBV2 to TRBJ1-2; a weak D match, TRBD1 (5 bases). This CDR3 region has 13 residues. V dropped 8 bases and J dropped 5 bases, with 15 bases sitting between them. Per the germline V gene, CDR1 is SNHLY and CDR2 is FYNNEI. The CDR3 DNA sequence: TGTGCCAGCCTGGGGGAGGCGATATATGGCTACACCTTC. This translates into CASLGEAIYGYTF.

The rearrangement joins TRBV10-3 to TRBJ1-2; D gene ambiguous. There are 21 residues in the CDR3. The V end lost 0 bases, the J end lost 7 bases, and 33 bases lay between the germline ends. Germline CDR1 and CDR2: ENHRY and SYGVKD. In DNA form, the CDR3 reads TGTGCCATCAGTGAGTCGGGCGGTCGGGTTCTCGGCGTTGGGTCGGAGGGTGGCTACACCTTC. This translates into CAISESGGRVLGVGSEGGYTF.

V gene TRBV5-1 combines with J gene TRBJ1-1; TRBD1 matches at 7 bases. The germline V gene has CDR1 SGHRS and CDR2 YFSETQ. The CDR3 loop spans 16 amino acids. Trimming at V came to 0 bases and at J to 0 bases, leaving 5 bases not matched to a gene. The CDR3 DNA is TGCGCCAGCAGCTTGGAGGGACAGCCTTTGAACACTGAAGCTTTCTTT. It encodes CASSLEGQPLNTEAFF.

The rearrangement links TRBV19 to TRBJ2-7; TRBD2 is a possible D gene (6 bases). Germline CDR1 reads LNHDA; CDR2 reads SQIVND (reference sequence). Trimming took 5 bases from V and 3 from J, leaving 11 bases between them. The length of the CDR3 is 13 residues. The CDR3 loop reads CASSANGGYEQYF. The CDR3 DNA is TGTGCCAGTAGTGCGAACGGGGGCTACGAGCAGTACTTC.

V is TRBV7-2 and J is TRBJ2-1; TRBD2 matches at 8 bases. CDR1 and CDR2 (germline): SGHTA, FQGNSA. The J segment lost 14 bases and the V segment lost 4 bases, leaving 19 bases of the junction unmatched. This CDR3 region has 16 residues. The CDR3 DNA follows: TGTGCCAGCAGCTCAGGGACCCTCGGGGGCGGGAGGTCCAAGTTCTTC. Translation gives CASSSGTLGGGRSKFF. Using reference TRBV7-2 and TRBJ2-1 for the parts outside the CDR3, the full variable domain is GAGVSQSPSNKVTEKGKDVELRCDPISGHTALYWYRQSLGQGLEFLIYFQGNSAPDKSGLPSDRFSAERTGGSVSTLTIQRTQQEDSAVYLCASSSGTLGGGRSKFFGPGTRLTVL.

The chain links TRBV7-9 to TRBJ2-1, with D perhaps TRBD1 or TRBD2 (5 bases each). Germline CDR1 is SEHNR and CDR2 is FQNEAQ (reference sequence). This CDR3 is built from 12 residues. V gave up 0 bases and J gave up 9 bases, with 6 bases separating them. CDR3 nucleotides: TGTGCCAGCAGCTTAGCCGGGGCTGAGCAGTTCTTC. It encodes CASSLAGAEQFF. The full variable domain, rest sourced from reference TRBV7-9 and TRBJ2-1, is DTGVSQNPRHKITKRGQNVTFRCDPISEHNRLYWYRQTLGQGPEFLTYFQNEAQLEKSRLLSDRFSAERPKGSFSTLEIQRTEQGDSAMYLCASSLAGAEQFFGPGTRLTVL.

This clone was seen a single time. The CDR3 DNA reads as TGTGCCAGCAGCGTCGGGGCCATCTCCTACGAGCAGTACTTC. Its translation is CASSVGAISYEQYF. The chain carries TRBV9 and TRBJ2-7; possibly TRBD1 or TRBD2 for D (5 bases each). V was trimmed by 2 bases and J by 0 bases, leaving 9 bases between them. This CDR3 comprises 14 residues. In germline, CDR1 is SGDLS, CDR2 YYNGEE. Full variable domain (remainder filled in from reference TRBV9 and TRBJ2-7): DSGVTQTPKHLITATGQRVTLRCSPRSGDLSVYWYQQSLDQGLQFLIQYYNGEERAKGNILERFSAQQFPDLHSELNLSSLELGDSALYFCASSVGAISYEQYFGPGTRLTVT.

The rearrangement links TRBV2 to TRBJ2-2; D might be TRBD2 (5 bases). CDR1 and CDR2 (germline): SNHLY, FYNNEI. V was clipped by 4 bases and J by 0 bases, with 9 bases between them. The CDR3 is 15 residues long. The CDR3 coding sequence is TGTGCCAGCAGTGTGGGAGACCCGAACACCGGGGAGCTGTTTTTT. This translates into CASSVGDPNTGELFF.

The rearrangement joins TRBV6-1 to TRBJ1-1; 7 nucleotides line up with TRBD1. Germline V CDR1 and CDR2: MNHNS, SASEGT. Unmatched junction bases numbered 9, after V lost 7 bases and J lost 4 bases. CDR3 length: 14 residues. In DNA form, the CDR3 reads TGTGCCAGCATTCTTCCGTGGGACAGCACTGAAGCTTTCTTT. This codes for CASILPWDSTEAFF.

CDR3 in DNA: TGTGCCAGCTCACCAAAGCTCAACCCGCTGGACGGGGAGCTGTTTTTT. Its translation is CASSPKLNPLDGELFF. The chain employs TRBV18 and TRBJ2-2; D gene unclear. Trimming left V 2 bases short and J 7 bases short, with 17 bases between. The CDR3 is 16 amino acids. Germline CDR1 and CDR2: KGHSH and LQKENI.

The gene calls are TRBV29-1 and TRBJ2-7; no clear D gene. CDR1 is SQVTM and CDR2 is ANQGSEA in the germline V gene. This CDR3 is 10 amino acids long. V was clipped by 5 bases and J by 3 bases, with 5 bases between them. The CDR3 spells CSVRNYEQYF. The CDR3 DNA reads as TGCAGCGTTCGTAACTACGAGCAGTACTTC.

The CDR3 nucleotides are TGCGCCAGCAGCCAAGAACCCACCGGGGAGCTGTTTTTT. Amino acid sequence: CASSQEPTGELFF. The chain has TRBV4-1 and TRBJ2-2; D unresolved. CDR1 MGHRA and CDR2 YSYEKL come from the germline V gene. V lost 0 bases and J 4 bases, leaving 3 bases between the germline ends. The CDR3 runs to 13 residues.